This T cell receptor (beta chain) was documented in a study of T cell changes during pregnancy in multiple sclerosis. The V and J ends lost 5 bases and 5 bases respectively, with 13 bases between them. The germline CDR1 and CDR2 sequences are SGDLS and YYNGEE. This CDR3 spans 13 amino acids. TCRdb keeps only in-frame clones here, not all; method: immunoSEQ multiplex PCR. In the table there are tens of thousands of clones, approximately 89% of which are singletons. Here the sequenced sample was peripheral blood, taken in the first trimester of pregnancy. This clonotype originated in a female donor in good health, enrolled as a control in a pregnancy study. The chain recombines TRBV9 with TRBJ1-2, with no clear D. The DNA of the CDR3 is TGTGCCAGCAGGGGAGCCCCGGAGTATGGCTACACCTTC. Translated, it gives CASRGAPEYGYTF.